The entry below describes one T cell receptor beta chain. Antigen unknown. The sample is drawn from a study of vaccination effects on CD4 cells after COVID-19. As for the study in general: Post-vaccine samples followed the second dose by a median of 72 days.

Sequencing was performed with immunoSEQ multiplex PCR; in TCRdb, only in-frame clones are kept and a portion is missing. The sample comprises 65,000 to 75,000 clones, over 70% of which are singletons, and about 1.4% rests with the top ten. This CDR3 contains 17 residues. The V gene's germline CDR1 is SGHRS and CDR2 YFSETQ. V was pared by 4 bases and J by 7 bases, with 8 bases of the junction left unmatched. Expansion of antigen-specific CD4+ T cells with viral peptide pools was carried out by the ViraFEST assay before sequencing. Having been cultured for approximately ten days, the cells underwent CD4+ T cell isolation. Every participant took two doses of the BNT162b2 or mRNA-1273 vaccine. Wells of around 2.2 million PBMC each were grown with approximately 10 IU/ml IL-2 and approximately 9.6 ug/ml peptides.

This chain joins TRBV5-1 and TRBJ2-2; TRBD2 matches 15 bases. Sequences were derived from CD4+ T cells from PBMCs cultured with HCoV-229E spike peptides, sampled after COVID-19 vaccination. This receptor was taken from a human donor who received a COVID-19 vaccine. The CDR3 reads CASSPGLAGGPSGELFF. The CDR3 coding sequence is TGCGCCAGCAGCCCCGGACTAGCGGGGGGGCCGAGCGGGGAGCTGTTTTTT. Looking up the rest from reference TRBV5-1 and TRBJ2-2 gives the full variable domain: KAGVTQTPRYLIKTRGQQVTLSCSPISGHRSVSWYQQTPGQGLQFLFEYFSETQRNKGNFPGRFSGRQFSNSRSEMNVSTLELGDSALYLCASSPGLAGGPSGELFFGEGSRLTVL.